The sequence of this T cell receptor beta chain was determined in a study of cytomegalovirus exposure and HLA in healthy donors. Primers: 60 Vbeta forward and 13 Jbeta reverse. This table comes from immunoSEQ multiplex PCR, and its TCRdb copy is limited to in-frame clones, with some not included. The sample holds under 300,000 clones, roughly 70% seen once. This clone was recorded only once. Sequenced: PBMCs. The clonotype originates from a female donor in good health and CMV-seronegative.

The CDR3 DNA follows: TGTGCCAGCAGTTTTGGGGGGGTCCAGGGGGCTATACGTGGCTATGGCTACACCTTC. It encodes CASSFGGVQGAIRGYGYTF. V usage is TRBV28 and J usage is TRBJ1-2; 8 bases agree with TRBD1. The CDR3 is made up of 19 amino acids. With V trimmed by 3 bases and J by 4 bases, 19 bases remained unmatched. Per germline, CDR1 MDHEN and CDR2 SYDVKM.